This is a list of T cell receptor beta chains from one sample in a study of blood T cell repertoires in COVID-19. Sequencing used immunoSEQ multiplex PCR; TCRdb keeps in-frame clones, though not all of them. Among about 260,000 clones, 88% were seen once, and the ten largest hold about 3%. What was sequenced was PBMCs or T cells enriched from blood (not recorded which). All receptors come from a woman aged 50 to 65 who had recovered from COVID-19. The CDR3 runs from the conserved cysteine through the conserved F or W. D genes are given only for firm matches. Clone size appears in some rows only: once, few, many, or a class for an expanded clone.

CDR3aa: CASATLNEQFF
CDR3nt: TGTGCCAGCGCAACTCTCAATGAGCAGTTCTTC
d_gene: .
j_gene: TRBJ2-1
v_gene: TRBV28
abundance: .
len: 11

CDR3aa: CASSQDWLNEKLFF
CDR3nt: TGTGCCAGCAGCCAAGATTGGCTTAATGAAAAACTGTTTTTT
d_gene: .
j_gene: TRBJ1-4
v_gene: TRBV3-1/TRBV3-2
abundance: .
len: 14

CDR3aa: CASSGETGGEQFF
CDR3nt: TGTGCCAGCAGCGGAGAGACAGGGGGTGAGCAGTTCTTC
d_gene: TRBD1
j_gene: TRBJ2-1
v_gene: TRBV7-6
abundance: .
len: 13

CDR3aa: CASSGSSVAGLNYEQYF
CDR3nt: TGTGCCAGCAGTGGATCTTCGGTAGCGGGGTTGAACTACGAGCAGTACTTC
d_gene: TRBD2
j_gene: TRBJ2-7
v_gene: TRBV28
abundance: once
len: 17

CDR3aa: CASSQPSGRGSPLHF
CDR3nt: TGTGCCAGCAGCCAACCCTCAGGGCGAGGTTCACCCCTCCACTTT
d_gene: .
j_gene: TRBJ1-6
v_gene: TRBV3-1/TRBV3-2
abundance: .
len: 15

CDR3aa: CASAPQEPNTEAFF
CDR3nt: TGTGCCAGCGCCCCACAGGAACCGAACACTGAAGCTTTCTTT
d_gene: .
j_gene: TRBJ1-1
v_gene: TRBV27
abundance: .
len: 14

CDR3aa: CASSDLWGNQPQHF
CDR3nt: TGTGCCAGCAGTGATTTATGGGGCAACCAGCCCCAGCATTTT
d_gene: .
j_gene: TRBJ1-5
v_gene: TRBV2
abundance: few
len: 14

CDR3aa: CASRGLSTGNGYTF
CDR3nt: TGTGCCAGCAGAGGGCTATCGACAGGGAATGGCTACACCTTC
d_gene: TRBD1
j_gene: TRBJ1-2
v_gene: TRBV6-5
abundance: .
len: 14

CDR3aa: CASSREQGQGYTF
CDR3nt: TGTGCCAGCTCACGGGAACAGGGGCAGGGCTACACCTTC
d_gene: TRBD1
j_gene: TRBJ1-2
v_gene: TRBV18
abundance: .
len: 13

CDR3aa: CASSLAGYYNEQFF
CDR3nt: TGTGCCAGCAGCCTTGCGGGATACTACAATGAGCAGTTCTTC
d_gene: .
j_gene: TRBJ2-1
v_gene: TRBV3-1/TRBV3-2
abundance: .
len: 14

CDR3aa: CASPQTRRDRLYEQYF
CDR3nt: TGTGCCAGCCCTCAAACCCGCCGGGACAGACTCTACGAGCAGTACTTC
d_gene: .
j_gene: TRBJ2-7
v_gene: TRBV21-1
abundance: .
len: 16

CDR3aa: CASRTSNSGGYNEQFF
CDR3nt: TGTGCCAGCAGGACCTCCAATAGCGGGGGTTACAATGAGCAGTTCTTC
d_gene: TRBD2
j_gene: TRBJ2-1
v_gene: TRBV27
abundance: .
len: 16

CDR3aa: CASFDFGSSYEQYF
CDR3nt: TGTGCCAGCTTCGATTTCGGGAGCTCCTACGAGCAGTACTTC
d_gene: .
j_gene: TRBJ2-7
v_gene: TRBV2
abundance: .
len: 14

CDR3aa: CASSANAGGNTIYF
CDR3nt: TGCGCCAGCAGCGCGAACGCAGGCGGAAACACCATATATTTT
d_gene: .
j_gene: TRBJ1-3
v_gene: TRBV5-1
abundance: .
len: 14

CDR3aa: CASSFVQDTEAFF
CDR3nt: TGTGCCAGCAGCTTCGTACAGGACACTGAAGCTTTCTTT
d_gene: .
j_gene: TRBJ1-1
v_gene: TRBV7-8
abundance: .
len: 13

CDR3aa: CASSLAMFTGFETQYF
CDR3nt: TGTGCCAGCAGCTTAGCCATGTTCACGGGGTTTGAGACCCAGTACTTC
d_gene: .
j_gene: TRBJ2-5
v_gene: TRBV11-2
abundance: .
len: 16

CDR3aa: CASRLHSGSATDTQYF
CDR3nt: TGTGCCAGCAGATTACATAGCGGGAGCGCAACAGATACGCAGTATTTT
d_gene: TRBD2
j_gene: TRBJ2-3
v_gene: TRBV6-4
abundance: .
len: 16

CDR3aa: CASSLSASTDTQYF
CDR3nt: TGTGCCAGCAGCTTAAGCGCTAGCACAGATACGCAGTATTTT
d_gene: .
j_gene: TRBJ2-3
v_gene: TRBV5-4
abundance: .
len: 14

CDR3aa: CASRLLTGTNTEAFF
CDR3nt: TGTGCCAGCAGATTGTTGACAGGAACGAACACTGAAGCTTTCTTT
d_gene: .
j_gene: TRBJ1-1
v_gene: TRBV2
abundance: .
len: 15

CDR3aa: CASIPRTGVNEKLFF
CDR3nt: TGTGCCAGCATCCCCAGGACAGGGGTTAATGAAAAACTGTTTTTT
d_gene: TRBD1
j_gene: TRBJ1-4
v_gene: TRBV28
abundance: .
len: 15

CDR3aa: CASSLGAGKDEQFF
CDR3nt: TGTGCCAGCAGCTTAGGTGCAGGTAAAGATGAGCAGTTCTTC
d_gene: .
j_gene: TRBJ2-1
v_gene: TRBV7-9
abundance: .
len: 14

CDR3aa: CASRGPTLGGTEAFF
CDR3nt: TGTGCCAGCAGGGGACCGACTCTTGGGGGGACTGAAGCTTTCTTT
d_gene: .
j_gene: TRBJ1-1
v_gene: TRBV5-5
abundance: .
len: 15

CDR3aa: CATTSGFGYTF
CDR3nt: TGTGCCACCACTTCAGGGTTCGGCTACACCTTC
d_gene: .
j_gene: TRBJ1-2
v_gene: TRBV15
abundance: .
len: 11

CDR3aa: CASSDEFFGELFF
CDR3nt: TGTGCCAGCAGTGACGAGTTTTTCGGGGAGCTGTTTTTT
d_gene: .
j_gene: TRBJ2-2
v_gene: TRBV2
abundance: few
len: 13